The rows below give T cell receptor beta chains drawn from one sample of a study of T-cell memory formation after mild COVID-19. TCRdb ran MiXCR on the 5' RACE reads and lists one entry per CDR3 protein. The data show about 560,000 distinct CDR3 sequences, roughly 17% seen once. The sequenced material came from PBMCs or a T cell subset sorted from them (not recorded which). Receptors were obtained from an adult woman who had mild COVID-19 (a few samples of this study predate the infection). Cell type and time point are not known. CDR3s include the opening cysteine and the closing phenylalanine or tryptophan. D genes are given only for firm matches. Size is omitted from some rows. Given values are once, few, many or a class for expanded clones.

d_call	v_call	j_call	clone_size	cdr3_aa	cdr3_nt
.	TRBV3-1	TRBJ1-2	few	CASSQGGSRYGYTF	TGTGCCAGCAGCCAAGGGGGAAGTCGCTATGGCTACACCTTC
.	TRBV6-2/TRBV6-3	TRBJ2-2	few	CASSHPRERLANTGELFF	TGTGCCAGCAGCCACCCCCGGGAGCGACTAGCGAACACCGGGGAGCTGTTTTTT
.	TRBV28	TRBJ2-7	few	CASQFSTGRYEQYF	TGTGCCAGCCAATTCTCTACAGGTCGCTACGAGCAGTACTTC
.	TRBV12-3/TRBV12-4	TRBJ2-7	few	CASSPGAYYEQYF	TGTGCCAGCAGTCCAGGGGCGTATTACGAGCAGTACTTC
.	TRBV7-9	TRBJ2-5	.	CASSLPDTGEETQYF	TGTGCCAGCAGCTTACCGGACACGGGAGAAGAGACCCAGTACTTC
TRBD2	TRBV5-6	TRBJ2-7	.	CASSSLIVLAGVSREQYF	TGTGCCAGCAGCTCCCTTATAGTTTTAGCGGGAGTTTCTCGAGAGCAGTACTTC
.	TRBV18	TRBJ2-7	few	CASSPGGNQQYF	TGTGCCAGCTCACCGGGCGGGAACCAGCAGTACTTC
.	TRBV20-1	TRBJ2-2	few	CSATRSGELFF	TGCAGTGCTACTAGGTCCGGGGAGCTGTTTTTT
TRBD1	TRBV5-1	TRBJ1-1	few	CASSPRQGRGMNTEAFF	TGCGCCAGCAGCCCAAGACAGGGTCGAGGAATGAACACTGAAGCTTTCTTT
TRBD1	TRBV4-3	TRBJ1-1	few	CASSQEGQPFEAFF	TGCGCCAGCAGCCAAGAGGGACAGCCTTTTGAAGCTTTCTTT
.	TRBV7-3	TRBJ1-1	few	CASSLHGGINTEAFF	TGTGCCAGCAGCCTTCACGGGGGTATCAACACTGAAGCTTTCTTT
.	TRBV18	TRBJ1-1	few	CASSPIAPGSTLNTEAFF	TGTGCCAGCTCACCAATTGCCCCAGGGTCCACCTTGAACACTGAAGCTTTCTTT
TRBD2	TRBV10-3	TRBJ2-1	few	CAISETSGGAGEQFF	TGTGCCATCAGCGAAACTAGCGGGGGGGCTGGTGAGCAGTTCTTC
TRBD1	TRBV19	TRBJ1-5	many	CASRTGQGVRPQHF	TGTGCCAGCAGGACAGGGCAGGGGGTTCGGCCCCAGCATTTT
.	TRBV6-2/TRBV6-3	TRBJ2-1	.	CASSYAGYGRMGHNEQFF	TGTGCCAGCAGTTACGCGGGGTATGGGAGAATGGGGCACAATGAGCAGTTCTTC
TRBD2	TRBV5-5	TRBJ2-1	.	CASRPTSGGSYNEQFF	TGTGCCAGCAGACCTACTAGCGGGGGTTCCTACAATGAGCAGTTCTTC
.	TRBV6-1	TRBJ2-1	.	CASSGGLLAYNEQFF	TGTGCCAGCAGTGGAGGGCTCTTGGCCTACAATGAGCAGTTCTTC
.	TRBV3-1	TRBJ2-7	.	CASSQAALPVGQYF	TGTGCCAGCAGCCAAGCGGCACTCCCCGTCGGGCAGTACTTC
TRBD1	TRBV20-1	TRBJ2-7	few	CSARQRQGVWYEQYF	TGCAGTGCTAGGCAGCGACAGGGGGTATGGTACGAGCAGTACTTC
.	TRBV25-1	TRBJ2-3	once	CASSVKRGSTDTQYF	TGTGCCAGCAGTGTCAAACGGGGAAGCACAGATACGCAGTATTTT
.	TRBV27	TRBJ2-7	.	CATGATYEQYF	TGTGCCACAGGGGCCACCTACGAGCAGTACTTC
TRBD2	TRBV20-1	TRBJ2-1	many	CSADDLAGGPGSYNEQFF	TGCAGTGCTGATGACCTAGCGGGGGGGCCCGGCTCCTACAATGAGCAGTTCTTC
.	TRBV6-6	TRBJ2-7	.	CASSSNDMYEQYF	TGTGCCAGCAGTTCGAATGACATGTACGAGCAGTACTTC
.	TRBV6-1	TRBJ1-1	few	CASTIKDSVTEAFF	TGTGCCAGCACAATTAAGGACTCAGTCACTGAAGCTTTCTTT
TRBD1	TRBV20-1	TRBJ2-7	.	CSARGTGVDYEQYF	TGCAGTGCTAGGGGGACAGGGGTCGACTACGAGCAGTACTTC
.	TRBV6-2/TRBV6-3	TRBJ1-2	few	CASSSDTYYGYTF	TGTGCCAGCAGCTCGGACACTTACTATGGCTACACCTTC
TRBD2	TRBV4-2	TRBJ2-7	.	CASSQVTSGSQHYEQYF	TGTGCCAGCAGCCAAGTGACTAGCGGGAGCCAACACTACGAGCAGTACTTC